Below, one T cell receptor (beta chain) is given with its context. Its specificity is unknown. The sample's time point: cycle 4 day 1 (C4D1), after around six weeks of nivolumab. Brentuximab vedotin exposure varied among the patients, all of whom had relapsed after autologous stem cell transplantation. This table comes from immunoSEQ multiplex PCR, and its TCRdb copy is limited to in-frame clones, with some not included. The top ten hold approximately 7% of the sample, which has under 60,000 clones, roughly 86% seen once. Germline lookup yields CDR1 SEHNR and CDR2 FQNEAQ (reference sequence). Trimming shortened V by 1 base and J by 4 bases, and 3 bases separated the two germline ends. The CDR3 totals 12 residues. The source of the sample is a study of PD-1 blockade in classical Hodgkin lymphoma. Overall study findings and caveats: Newly diagnosed patients were reported to exhibit reduced baseline TCR diversity relative to healthy donors. Differences between repertoires have undefined causes, possibly disease activity or prior therapy.

The V call is TRBV7-9, the J call TRBJ2-3; D not certain. This TCR was sampled from a human donor with classical Hodgkin lymphoma. This sample comprised peripheral blood mononuclear cells (PBMCs), obtained before the fourth cycle of nivolumab. CDR3 amino acids: CASSLVSDTQYF. The CDR3 DNA follows: TGTGCCAGCAGCTTAGTTTCAGATACGCAGTATTTT.